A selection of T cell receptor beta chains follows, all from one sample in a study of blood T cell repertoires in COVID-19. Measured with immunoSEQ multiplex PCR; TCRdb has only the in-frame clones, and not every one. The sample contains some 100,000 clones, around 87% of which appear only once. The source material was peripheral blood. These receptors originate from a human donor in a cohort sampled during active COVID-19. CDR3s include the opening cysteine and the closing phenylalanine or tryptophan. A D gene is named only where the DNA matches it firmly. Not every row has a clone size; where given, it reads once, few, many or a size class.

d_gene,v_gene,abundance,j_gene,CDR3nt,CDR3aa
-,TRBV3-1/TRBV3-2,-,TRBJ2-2,TGTGCCAGCAGCCTTAGGGGAAACACCGGGGAGCTGTTTTTT,CASSLRGNTGELFF
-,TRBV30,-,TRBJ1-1,TGTGCCTGGAGTGCCTTACGGCTTGAGGCTGAAGCTTTCTTT,CAWSALRLEAEAFF
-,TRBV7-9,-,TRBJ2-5,TGTGCCAGCACCCTGGCCCGGGGAGAGACCCAGTACTTC,CASTLARGETQYF
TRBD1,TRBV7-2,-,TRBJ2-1,TGTGCCAGCAGCTTAGAACAGGGGAATGAGCAGTTCTTC,CASSLEQGNEQFF
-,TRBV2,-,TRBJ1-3,TGTGCCAGCAGTGAACTCCCAGGTCGGAACACCATATATTTT,CASSELPGRNTIYF
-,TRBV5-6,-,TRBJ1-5,TGTGCCAGCAGCTTTGGGACAAGCAATCAGCCCCAGCATTTT,CASSFGTSNQPQHF
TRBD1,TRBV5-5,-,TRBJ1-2,TGTGCCAGCAGCCAAATGGACAGGGTCGGCTATGGCTACACCTTC,CASSQMDRVGYGYTF
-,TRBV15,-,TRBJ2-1,TGTGCCACCAGCAGGCCCCAGGGCCTTGGCCCCTACAATGAGCAGTTCTTC,CATSRPQGLGPYNEQFF
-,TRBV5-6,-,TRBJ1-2,TGTGCCAGCAGCAAACACTCAGGTTTACTCTATGGCTACACCTTC,CASSKHSGLLYGYTF
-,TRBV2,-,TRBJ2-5,TGTGCCAGCATTGGGAGCGGTCGGGAGACCCAGTACTTC,CASIGSGRETQYF
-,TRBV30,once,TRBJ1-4,TGTGCCTGGACTCCCCAGGTTAATGAAAAACTGTTTTTT,CAWTPQVNEKLFF